This T cell receptor beta chain originates from a study of T cells in Graves' hyperthyroidism and ophthalmopathy. The study, taken as a whole, reports: Model predictions of ophthalmopathy came a median approximately seven months before onset.

Amplified TCR beta CDR3 regions came from RNA transcripts. A set of HTBI primers served as the primers for a first-round RT-PCR of the TCR CDR3. MiXCR, applied by TCRdb to the multiplex PCR reads, yields one record per CDR3 protein. The repertoire includes some 300,000 distinct CDR3 sequences, roughly 19% of them detected once, and 35% to 40% sits in the top ten. Ophthalmopathy patients showed a Clinical Activity Score of at least 3, NOSPECS grade of at least 4 and duration under 3 months. This clonotype has ten or more counts. What it recognizes is unknown. The CDR3 consists of 14 residues. Looked up from germline, CDR1 is MDHEN and CDR2 is SYDVKM. V was pared by 3 bases and J by 4 bases, with 5 bases of the junction left unmatched.

Sequenced input: blood. This sequence was found in a man aged 50 to 60 with Graves' ophthalmopathy. The V call is TRBV28, the J call TRBJ2-7; 8 bases are a match to TRBD1. CDR3 nucleotide sequence: TGTGCCAGCAGTTTTCAGGGGGCGAGGTACGAGCAGTACTTC. Translation gives CASSFQGARYEQYF. Based on the CDR3 plus reference TRBV28 and TRBJ2-7, the full variable domain is DVKVTQSSRYLVKRTGEKVFLECVQDMDHENMFWYRQDPGLGLRLIYFSYDVKMKEKGDIPEGYSVSREKKERFSLILESASTNQTSMYLCASSFQGARYEQYFGPGTRLTVT.